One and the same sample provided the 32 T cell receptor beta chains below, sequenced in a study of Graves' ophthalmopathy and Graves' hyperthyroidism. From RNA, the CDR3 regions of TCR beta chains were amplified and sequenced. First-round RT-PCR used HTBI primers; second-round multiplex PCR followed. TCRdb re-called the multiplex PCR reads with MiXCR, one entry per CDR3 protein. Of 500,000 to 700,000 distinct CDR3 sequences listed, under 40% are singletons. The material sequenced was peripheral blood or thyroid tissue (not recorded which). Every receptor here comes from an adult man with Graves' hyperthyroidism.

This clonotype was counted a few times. This chain's CDR3 is CAGAPQLGSNQPQHF. In DNA, the CDR3 is TGTGCCGGCGCCCCACAGCTGGGAAGCAATCAGCCCCAGCATTTT. This chain links TRBV28 with TRBJ1-5; D is undetermined. Trimming shortened V by 11 bases and J by 1 base, and 18 bases separated the two germline ends. The CDR3 runs to 15 residues. Germline V gene data show CDR1 as MDHEN and CDR2 as SYDVKM.

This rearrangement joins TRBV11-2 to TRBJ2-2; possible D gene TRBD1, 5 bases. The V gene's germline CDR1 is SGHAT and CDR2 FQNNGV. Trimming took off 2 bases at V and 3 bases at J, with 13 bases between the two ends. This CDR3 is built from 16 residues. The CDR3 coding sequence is TGTGCCAGCAGCTTATCCAGGGTTCGGGACACCGGGGAGCTGTTTTTT. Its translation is CASSLSRVRDTGELFF.

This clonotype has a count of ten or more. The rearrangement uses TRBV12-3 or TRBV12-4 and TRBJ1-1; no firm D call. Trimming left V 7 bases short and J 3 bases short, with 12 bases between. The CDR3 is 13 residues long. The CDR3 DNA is TGTGCCAGCACCGTGCGCTTGTACACTGAAGCTTTCTTT. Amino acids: CASTVRLYTEAFF.

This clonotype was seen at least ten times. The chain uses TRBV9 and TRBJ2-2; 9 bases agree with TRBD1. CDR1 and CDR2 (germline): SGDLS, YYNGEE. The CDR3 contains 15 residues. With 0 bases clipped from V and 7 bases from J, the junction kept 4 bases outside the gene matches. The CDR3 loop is CASSVEQGAIGELFF. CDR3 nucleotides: TGTGCCAGCAGCGTAGAACAGGGGGCTATCGGGGAGCTGTTTTTT. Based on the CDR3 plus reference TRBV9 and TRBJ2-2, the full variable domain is DSGVTQTPKHLITATGQRVTLRCSPRSGDLSVYWYQQSLDQGLQFLIQYYNGEERAKGNILERFSAQQFPDLHSELNLSSLELGDSALYFCASSVEQGAIGELFFGEGSRLTVL.

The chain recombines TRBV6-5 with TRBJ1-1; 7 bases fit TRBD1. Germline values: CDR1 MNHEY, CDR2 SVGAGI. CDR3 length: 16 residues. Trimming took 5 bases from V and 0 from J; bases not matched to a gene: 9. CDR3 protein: CASSNNDRAMNTEAFF. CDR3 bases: TGTGCCAGCAGTAACAACGACAGGGCAATGAACACTGAAGCTTTCTTT.

DNA for the CDR3: TGTGCCAGCAGTTTTTTTACAGGGGGCCTAACAGATTCACCCCTCCACTTT. It is translated as CASSFFTGGLTDSPLHF. The chain employs TRBV6-4 and TRBJ1-6, with 9 bases lining up with TRBD1. With V trimmed by 5 bases and J by 8 bases, 13 bases remained unmatched. The CDR3 is 17 amino acids. Looked up from germline, CDR1 is MRHNA and CDR2 is SNTAGT.

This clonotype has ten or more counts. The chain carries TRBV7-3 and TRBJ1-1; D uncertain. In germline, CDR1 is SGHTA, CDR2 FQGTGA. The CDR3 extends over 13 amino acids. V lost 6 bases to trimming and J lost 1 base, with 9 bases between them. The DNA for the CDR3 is TGTGCCAGCAGACTCAACCCGAACACTGAAGCTTTCTTT. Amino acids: CASRLNPNTEAFF. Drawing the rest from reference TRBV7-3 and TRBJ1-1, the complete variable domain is GAGVSQTPSNKVTEKGKYVELRCDPISGHTALYWYRQSLGQGPEFLIYFQGTGAADDSGLPNDRFFAVRPEGSVSTLKIQRTERGDSAVYLCASRLNPNTEAFFGQGTRLTVV.

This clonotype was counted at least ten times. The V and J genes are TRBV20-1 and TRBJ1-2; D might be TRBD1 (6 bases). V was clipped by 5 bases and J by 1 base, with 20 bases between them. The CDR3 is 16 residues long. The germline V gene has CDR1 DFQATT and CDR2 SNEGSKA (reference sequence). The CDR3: CSAFDRRGQFNYGYTF. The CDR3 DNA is TGCAGTGCTTTCGACCGCAGGGGCCAATTTAACTATGGCTACACCTTC.

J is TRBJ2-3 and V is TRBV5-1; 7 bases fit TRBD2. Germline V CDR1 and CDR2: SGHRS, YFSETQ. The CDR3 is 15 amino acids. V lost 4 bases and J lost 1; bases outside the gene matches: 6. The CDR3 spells CASSQRLAGTDTQYF. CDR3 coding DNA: TGCGCCAGCAGCCAGAGACTAGCCGGCACAGATACGCAGTATTTT. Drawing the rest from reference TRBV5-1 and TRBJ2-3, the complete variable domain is KAGVTQTPRYLIKTRGQQVTLSCSPISGHRSVSWYQQTPGQGLQFLFEYFSETQRNKGNFPGRFSGRQFSNSRSEMNVSTLELGDSALYLCASSQRLAGTDTQYFGPGTRLTVL.

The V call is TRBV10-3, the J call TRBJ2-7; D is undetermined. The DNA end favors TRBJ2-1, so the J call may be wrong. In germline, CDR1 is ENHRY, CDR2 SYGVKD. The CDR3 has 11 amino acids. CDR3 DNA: TGTGCCATCAGTGAGTGGAATGAGCAGTTCTTC. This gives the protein CAISEWNEQFF.

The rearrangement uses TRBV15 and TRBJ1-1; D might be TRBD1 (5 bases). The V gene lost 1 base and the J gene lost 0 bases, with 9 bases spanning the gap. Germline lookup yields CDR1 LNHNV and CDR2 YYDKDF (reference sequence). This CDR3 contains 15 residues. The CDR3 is CATSRGAGMNTEAFF. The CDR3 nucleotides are TGTGCCACCAGCAGAGGGGCAGGGATGAACACTGAAGCTTTCTTT.

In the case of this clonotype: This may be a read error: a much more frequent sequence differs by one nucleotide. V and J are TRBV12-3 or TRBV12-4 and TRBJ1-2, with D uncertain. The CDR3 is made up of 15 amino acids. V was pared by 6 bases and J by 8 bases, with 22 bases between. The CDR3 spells CASSFVPLKGQGYTF. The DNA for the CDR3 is TGTGCCAGCAGCTTTGTACCCCTCAAGGGCCAGGGCTACACCTTC.

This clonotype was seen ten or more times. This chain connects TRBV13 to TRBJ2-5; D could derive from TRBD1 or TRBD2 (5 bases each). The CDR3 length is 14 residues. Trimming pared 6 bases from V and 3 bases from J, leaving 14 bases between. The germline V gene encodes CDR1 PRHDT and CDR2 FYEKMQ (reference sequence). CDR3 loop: CASSPRAREETQYF. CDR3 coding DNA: TGTGCCAGCAGTCCCAGGGCGAGGGAAGAGACCCAGTACTTC.

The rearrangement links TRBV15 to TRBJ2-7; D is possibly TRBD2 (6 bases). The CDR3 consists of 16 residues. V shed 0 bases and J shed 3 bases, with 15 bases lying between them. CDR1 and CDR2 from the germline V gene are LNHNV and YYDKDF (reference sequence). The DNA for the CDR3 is TGTGCCACCAGCAGAGATCTAACTAGCTCTGACTACGAGCAGTACTTC. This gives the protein CATSRDLTSSDYEQYF.

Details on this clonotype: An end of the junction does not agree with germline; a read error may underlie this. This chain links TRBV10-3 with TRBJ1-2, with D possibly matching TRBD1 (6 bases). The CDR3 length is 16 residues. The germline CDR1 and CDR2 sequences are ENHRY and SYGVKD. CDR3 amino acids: CASSEVEDRLSYGYTF. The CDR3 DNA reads TGTGCCAGCAGTGAAGTAGAGGACAGACTAAGCTATGGCTACACCTTC.

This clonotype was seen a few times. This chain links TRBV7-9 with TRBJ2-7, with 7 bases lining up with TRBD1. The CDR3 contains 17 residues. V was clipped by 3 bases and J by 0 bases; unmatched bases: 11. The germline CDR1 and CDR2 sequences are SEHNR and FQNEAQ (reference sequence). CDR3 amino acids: CASSFRLVRDSSYEQYF. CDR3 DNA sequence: TGTGCCAGCAGCTTTCGACTGGTTAGGGACAGCTCCTACGAGCAGTACTTC.

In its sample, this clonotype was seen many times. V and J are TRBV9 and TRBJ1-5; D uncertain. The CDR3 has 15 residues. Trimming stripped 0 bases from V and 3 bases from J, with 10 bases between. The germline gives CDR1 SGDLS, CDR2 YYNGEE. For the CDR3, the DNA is TGTGCCAGCAGCGTAGGGTCGGGGAACAATCAGCCCCAGCATTTT. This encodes CASSVGSGNNQPQHF.

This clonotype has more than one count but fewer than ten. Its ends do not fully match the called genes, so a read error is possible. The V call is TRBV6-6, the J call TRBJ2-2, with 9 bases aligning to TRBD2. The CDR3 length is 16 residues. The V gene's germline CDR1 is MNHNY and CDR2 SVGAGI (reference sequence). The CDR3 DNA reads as TGTGCCAGCAGTTACGAGCGGGGGGTGAACACCGGGGAGCTGCTTTTT. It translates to CASSYERGVNTGELLF.

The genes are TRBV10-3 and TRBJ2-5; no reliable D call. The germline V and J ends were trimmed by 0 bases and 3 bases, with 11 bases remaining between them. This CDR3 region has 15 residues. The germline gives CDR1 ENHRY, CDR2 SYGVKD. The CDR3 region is CAISESPGAEETQYF. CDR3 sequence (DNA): TGTGCCATCAGTGAGTCCCCCGGCGCAGAAGAGACCCAGTACTTC.

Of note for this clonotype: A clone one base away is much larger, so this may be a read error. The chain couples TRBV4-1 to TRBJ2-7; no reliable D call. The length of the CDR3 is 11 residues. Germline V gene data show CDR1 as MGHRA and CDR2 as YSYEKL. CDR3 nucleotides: TGCGCCAGCAGCCCCTTCTACGAGCGGTACTTC. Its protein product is CASSPFYERYF.

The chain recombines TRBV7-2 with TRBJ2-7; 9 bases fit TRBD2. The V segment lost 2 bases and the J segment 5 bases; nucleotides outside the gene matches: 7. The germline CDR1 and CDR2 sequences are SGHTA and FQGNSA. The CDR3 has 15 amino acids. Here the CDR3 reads CASSLRASGTDEQYF. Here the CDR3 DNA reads TGTGCCAGCAGCTTACGCGCTAGCGGGACTGACGAGCAGTACTTC.

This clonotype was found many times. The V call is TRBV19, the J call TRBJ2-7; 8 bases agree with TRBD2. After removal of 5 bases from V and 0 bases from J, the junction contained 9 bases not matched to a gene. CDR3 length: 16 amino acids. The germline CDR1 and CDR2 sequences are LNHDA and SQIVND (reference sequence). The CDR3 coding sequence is TGTGCCAGTAGTGCTTCAGTAGCGGGAAGCTCCTACGAGCAGTACTTC. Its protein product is CASSASVAGSSYEQYF.

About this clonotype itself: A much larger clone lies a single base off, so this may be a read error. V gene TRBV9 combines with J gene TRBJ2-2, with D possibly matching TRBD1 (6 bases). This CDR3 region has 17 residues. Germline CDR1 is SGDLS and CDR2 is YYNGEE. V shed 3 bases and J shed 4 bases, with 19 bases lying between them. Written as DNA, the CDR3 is TGTGCCAGCAGCGACAGACGTGACAGGTCATCCACCGGGGAGCTGTTTTTT. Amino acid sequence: CASSDRRDRSSTGELFF. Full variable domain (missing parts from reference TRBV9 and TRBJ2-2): DSGVTQTPKHLITATGQRVTLRCSPRSGDLSVYWYQQSLDQGLQFLIQYYNGEERAKGNILERFSAQQFPDLHSELNLSSLELGDSALYFCASSDRRDRSSTGELFFGEGSRLTVL.

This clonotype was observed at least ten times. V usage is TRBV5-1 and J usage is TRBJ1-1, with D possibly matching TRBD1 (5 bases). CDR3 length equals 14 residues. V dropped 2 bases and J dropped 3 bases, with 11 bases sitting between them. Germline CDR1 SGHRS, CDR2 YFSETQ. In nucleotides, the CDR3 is TGCGCCAGCAGCTTAATGGTAGGGGACACTGAAGCTTTCTTT. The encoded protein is CASSLMVGDTEAFF. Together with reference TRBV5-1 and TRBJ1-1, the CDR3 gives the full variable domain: KAGVTQTPRYLIKTRGQQVTLSCSPISGHRSVSWYQQTPGQGLQFLFEYFSETQRNKGNFPGRFSGRQFSNSRSEMNVSTLELGDSALYLCASSLMVGDTEAFFGQGTRLTVV.

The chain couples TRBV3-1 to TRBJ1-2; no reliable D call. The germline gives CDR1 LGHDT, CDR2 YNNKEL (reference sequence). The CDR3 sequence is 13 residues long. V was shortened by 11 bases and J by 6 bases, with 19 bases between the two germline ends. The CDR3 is CAGSPALGDGYTF. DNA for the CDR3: TGTGCCGGCTCACCTGCCCTCGGAGATGGCTACACCTTC.

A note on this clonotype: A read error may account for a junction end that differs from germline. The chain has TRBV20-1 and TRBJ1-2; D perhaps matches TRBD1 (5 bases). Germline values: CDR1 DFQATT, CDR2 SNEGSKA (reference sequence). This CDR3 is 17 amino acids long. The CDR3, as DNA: TGCAGTGCTAGAGACGAGGGACCACTAGCCTCGATGTATGGCTGCACCTTC. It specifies CSARDEGPLASMYGCTF.

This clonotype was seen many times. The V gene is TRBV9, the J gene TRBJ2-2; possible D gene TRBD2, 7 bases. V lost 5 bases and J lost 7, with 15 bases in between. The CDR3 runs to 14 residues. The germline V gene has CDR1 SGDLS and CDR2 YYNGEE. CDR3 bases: TGTGCCAGCAGTGCCCCGGGGGGCCACGGGGAGCTGTTTTTT. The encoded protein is CASSAPGGHGELFF.

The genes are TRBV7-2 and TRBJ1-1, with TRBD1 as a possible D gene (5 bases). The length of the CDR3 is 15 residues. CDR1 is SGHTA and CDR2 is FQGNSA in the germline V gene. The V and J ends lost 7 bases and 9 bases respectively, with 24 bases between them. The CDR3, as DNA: TGTGCCAGCAACCTGGGGGAGGCCCACAAAACCAAAGCTTTCTTT. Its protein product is CASNLGEAHKTKAFF. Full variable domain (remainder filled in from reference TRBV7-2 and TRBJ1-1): GAGVSQSPSNKVTEKGKDVELRCDPISGHTALYWYRQSLGQGLEFLIYFQGNSAPDKSGLPSDRFSAERTGGSVSTLTIQRTQQEDSAVYLCASNLGEAHKTKAFFGQGTRLTVV.

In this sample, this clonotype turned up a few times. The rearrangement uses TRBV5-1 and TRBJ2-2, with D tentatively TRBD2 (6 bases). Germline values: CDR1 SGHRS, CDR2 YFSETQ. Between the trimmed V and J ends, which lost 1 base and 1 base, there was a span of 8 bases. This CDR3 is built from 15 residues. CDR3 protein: CASSLKAGNTGELFF. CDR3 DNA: TGCGCCAGCAGCTTGAAAGCGGGGAACACCGGGGAGCTGTTTTTT.

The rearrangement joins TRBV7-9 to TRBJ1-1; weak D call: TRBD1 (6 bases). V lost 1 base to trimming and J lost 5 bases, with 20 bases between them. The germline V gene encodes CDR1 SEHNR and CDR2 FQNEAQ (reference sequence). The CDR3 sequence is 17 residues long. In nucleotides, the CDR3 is TGTGCCAGCAGCTTAGGAGGCCAGGGGATATCGGGTACTGAAGCTTTCTTT. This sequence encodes CASSLGGQGISGTEAFF.

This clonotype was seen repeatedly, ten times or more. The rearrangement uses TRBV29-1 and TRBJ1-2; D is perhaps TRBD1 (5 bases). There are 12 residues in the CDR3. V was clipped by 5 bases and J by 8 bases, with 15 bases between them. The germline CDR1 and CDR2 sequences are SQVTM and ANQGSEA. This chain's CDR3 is CSVLSGLWGYTF. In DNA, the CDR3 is TGCAGCGTTCTTTCGGGGCTTTGGGGCTACACCTTC.

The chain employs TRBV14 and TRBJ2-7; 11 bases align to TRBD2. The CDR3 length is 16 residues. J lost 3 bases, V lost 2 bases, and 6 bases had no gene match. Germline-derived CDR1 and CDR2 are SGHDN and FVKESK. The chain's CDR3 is CASSQLAGGSIYEQYF. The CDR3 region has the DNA TGTGCCAGCAGCCAACTAGCGGGGGGTTCCATCTACGAGCAGTACTTC.